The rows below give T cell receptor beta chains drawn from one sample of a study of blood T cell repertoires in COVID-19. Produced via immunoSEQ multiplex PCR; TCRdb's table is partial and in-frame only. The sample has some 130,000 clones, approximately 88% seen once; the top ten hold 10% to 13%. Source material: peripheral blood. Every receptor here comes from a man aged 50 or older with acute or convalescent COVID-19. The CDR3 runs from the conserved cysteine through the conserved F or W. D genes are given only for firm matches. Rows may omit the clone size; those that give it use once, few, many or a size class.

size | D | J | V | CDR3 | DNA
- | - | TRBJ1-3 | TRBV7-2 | CASSFRGNTIYF | TGTGCCAGCAGCTTCAGAGGAAACACCATATATTTT
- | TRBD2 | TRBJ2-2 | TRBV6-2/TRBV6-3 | CASSSPGSGIAGELFF | TGTGCCAGCAGTTCCCCGGGTAGCGGGATAGCCGGGGAGCTGTTTTTT
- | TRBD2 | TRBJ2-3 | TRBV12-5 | CASGLSAGEQYF | TGTGCTAGTGGTTTGTCGGCGGGAGAGCAGTATTTT
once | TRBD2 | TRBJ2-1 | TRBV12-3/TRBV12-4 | CASSRTRNEQFF | TGTGCCAGCAGTAGGACTAGGAATGAGCAGTTCTTC
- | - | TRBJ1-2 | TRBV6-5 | CASSYTSGQPSTF | TGTGCCAGCAGTTACACGTCCGGACAGCCGAGCACCTTC
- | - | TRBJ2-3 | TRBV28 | CASTQTDTQYF | TGTGCCAGCACCCAAACAGATACGCAGTATTTT
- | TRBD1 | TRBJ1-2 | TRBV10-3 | CAIRPGQGPSYGYTF | TGTGCCATCAGACCGGGACAGGGTCCCTCGTATGGCTACACCTTC
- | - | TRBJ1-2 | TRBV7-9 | CASSFRESYYGYTF | TGTGCCAGCAGCTTCCGGGAGAGCTATTATGGCTACACCTTC
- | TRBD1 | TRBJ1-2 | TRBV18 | CASSPTGALDGYTF | TGTGCCAGCTCGCCTACAGGGGCCTTGGATGGCTACACCTTC
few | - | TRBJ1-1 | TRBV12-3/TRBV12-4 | CASSGEGRTEAFF | TGTGCCAGCAGTGGGGAGGGACGAACTGAAGCTTTCTTT
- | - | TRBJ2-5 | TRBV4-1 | CASSQPQGGETQYF | TGCGCCAGCAGCCAACCTCAGGGGGGCGAGACCCAGTACTTC
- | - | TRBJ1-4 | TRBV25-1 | CASSVGGNEKLFF | TGTGCCAGCAGTGTGGGAGGGAATGAAAAACTGTTTTTT
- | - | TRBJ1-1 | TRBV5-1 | CASSLTGRMNTEAFF | TGCGCCAGCAGCTTGACGGGAAGAATGAACACTGAAGCTTTCTTT